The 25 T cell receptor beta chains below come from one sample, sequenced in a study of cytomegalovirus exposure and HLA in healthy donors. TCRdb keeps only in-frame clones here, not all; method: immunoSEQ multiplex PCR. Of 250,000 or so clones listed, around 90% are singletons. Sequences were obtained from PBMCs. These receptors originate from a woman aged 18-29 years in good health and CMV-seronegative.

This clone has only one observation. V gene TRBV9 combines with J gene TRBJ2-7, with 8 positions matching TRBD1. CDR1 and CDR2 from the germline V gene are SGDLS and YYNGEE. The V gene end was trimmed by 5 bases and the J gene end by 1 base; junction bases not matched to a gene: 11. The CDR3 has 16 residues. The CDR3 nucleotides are TGTGCCAGCAGTTTAGGACAGGGTCTTAGGTCCTACGAGCAGTACTTC. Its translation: CASSLGQGLRSYEQYF.

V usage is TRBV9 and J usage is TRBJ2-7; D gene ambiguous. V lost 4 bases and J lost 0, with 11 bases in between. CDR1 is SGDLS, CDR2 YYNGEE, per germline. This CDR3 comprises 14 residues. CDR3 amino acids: CASSKRSDSYEQYF. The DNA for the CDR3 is TGTGCCAGCAGCAAGAGGTCGGACTCCTACGAGCAGTACTTC.

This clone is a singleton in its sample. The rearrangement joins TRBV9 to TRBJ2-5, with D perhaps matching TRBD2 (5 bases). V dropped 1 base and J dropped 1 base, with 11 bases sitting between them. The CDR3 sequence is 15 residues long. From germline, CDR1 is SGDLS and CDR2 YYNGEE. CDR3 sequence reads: CASSVNGDLQETQYF. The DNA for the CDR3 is TGTGCCAGCAGCGTAAACGGGGATCTCCAAGAGACCCAGTACTTC.

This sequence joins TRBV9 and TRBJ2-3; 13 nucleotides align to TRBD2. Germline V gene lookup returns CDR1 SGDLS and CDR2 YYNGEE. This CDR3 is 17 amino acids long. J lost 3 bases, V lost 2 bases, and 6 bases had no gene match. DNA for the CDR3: TGTGCCAGCAGCGTCACTAGCGGGGGGGCCGGGACAGATACGCAGTATTTT. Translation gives CASSVTSGGAGTDTQYF.

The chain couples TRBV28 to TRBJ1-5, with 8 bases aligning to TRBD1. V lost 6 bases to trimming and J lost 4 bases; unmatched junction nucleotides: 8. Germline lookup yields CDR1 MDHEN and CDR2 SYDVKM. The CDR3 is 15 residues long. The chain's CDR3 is CASSRWDRINQPQHF. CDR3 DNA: TGTGCCAGCAGCCGGTGGGACAGGATAAATCAGCCCCAGCATTTT.

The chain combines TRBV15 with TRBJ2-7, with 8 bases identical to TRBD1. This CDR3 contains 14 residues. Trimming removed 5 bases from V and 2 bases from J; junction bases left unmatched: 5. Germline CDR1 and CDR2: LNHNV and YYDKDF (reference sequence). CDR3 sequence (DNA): TGTGCCACCAGCGAAGGACAGGGACCCTACGAGCAGTACTTC. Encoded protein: CATSEGQGPYEQYF.

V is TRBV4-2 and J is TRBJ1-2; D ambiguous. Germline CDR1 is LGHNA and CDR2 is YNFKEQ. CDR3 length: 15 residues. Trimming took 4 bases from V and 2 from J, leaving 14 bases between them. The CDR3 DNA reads TGTGCCAGCAGCCTTGGGGAGGGAATCAACTATGGCTACACCTTC. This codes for CASSLGEGINYGYTF.

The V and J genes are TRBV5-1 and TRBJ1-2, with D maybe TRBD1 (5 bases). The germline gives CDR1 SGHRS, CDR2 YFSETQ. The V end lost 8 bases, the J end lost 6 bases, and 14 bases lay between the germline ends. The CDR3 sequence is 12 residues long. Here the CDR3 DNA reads TGCGCCAGTAGAAGGGGAAATGATGGCTACACCTTC. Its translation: CASRRGNDGYTF. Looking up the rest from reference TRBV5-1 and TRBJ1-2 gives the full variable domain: KAGVTQTPRYLIKTRGQQVTLSCSPISGHRSVSWYQQTPGQGLQFLFEYFSETQRNKGNFPGRFSGRQFSNSRSEMNVSTLELGDSALYLCASRRGNDGYTFGSGTRLTVV.

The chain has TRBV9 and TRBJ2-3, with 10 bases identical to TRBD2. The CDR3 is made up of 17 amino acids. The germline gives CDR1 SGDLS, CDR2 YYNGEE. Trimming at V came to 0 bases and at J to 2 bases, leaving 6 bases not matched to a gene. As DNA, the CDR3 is TGTGCCAGCAGCGTAGATAGCGGGGGGCCGTACACAGATACGCAGTATTTT. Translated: CASSVDSGGPYTDTQYF.

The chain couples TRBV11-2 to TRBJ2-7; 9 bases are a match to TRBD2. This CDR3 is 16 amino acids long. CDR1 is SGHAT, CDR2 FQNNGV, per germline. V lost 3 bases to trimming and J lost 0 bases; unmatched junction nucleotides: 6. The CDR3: CASSLVLTSGSYEQYV. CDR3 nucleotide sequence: TGTGCCAGCAGCTTGGTGCTGACTAGCGGCTCCTACGAGCAGTACGTC.

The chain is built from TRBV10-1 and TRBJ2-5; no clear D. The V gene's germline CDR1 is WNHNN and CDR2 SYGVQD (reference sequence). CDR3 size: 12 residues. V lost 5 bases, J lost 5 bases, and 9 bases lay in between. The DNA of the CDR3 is TGCGCCAGCAGTTCCAATGGCGAGACCCAGTACTTC. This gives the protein CASSSNGETQYF.

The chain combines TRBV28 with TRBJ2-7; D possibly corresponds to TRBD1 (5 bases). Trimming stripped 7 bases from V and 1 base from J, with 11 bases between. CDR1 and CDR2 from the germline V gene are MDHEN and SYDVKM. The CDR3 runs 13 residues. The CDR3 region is CASTGPPSYEQYV. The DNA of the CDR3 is TGTGCCAGCACAGGGCCTCCATCCTACGAGCAGTACGTC.

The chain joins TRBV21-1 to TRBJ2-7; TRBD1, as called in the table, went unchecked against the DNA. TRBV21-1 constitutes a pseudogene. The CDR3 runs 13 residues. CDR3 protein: CASSTDRGREQYV. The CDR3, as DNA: TGTGCCAGCAGCACCGACAGGGGGCGTGAGCAGTACGTC.

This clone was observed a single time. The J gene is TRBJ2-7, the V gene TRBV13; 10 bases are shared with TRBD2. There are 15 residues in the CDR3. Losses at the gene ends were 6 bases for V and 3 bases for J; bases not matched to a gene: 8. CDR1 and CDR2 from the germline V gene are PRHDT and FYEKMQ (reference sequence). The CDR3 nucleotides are TGTGCCAGCAGTCGAAGCGGGGGGGCCTTCTACGAGCAGTACTTC. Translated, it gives CASSRSGGAFYEQYF.

CDR3 DNA sequence: TGTGCCAGCAGTTATTGGGTGCTAGCGGGGGGGCCCGGGGAGCTGTTTTTT. Translation gives CASSYWVLAGGPGELFF. The J gene is TRBJ2-2, the V gene TRBV28; 12 positions match TRBD2. With 4 bases clipped from V and 6 bases from J, the junction kept 9 bases outside the gene matches. The CDR3 sequence is 17 residues long. Germline V gives CDR1 MDHEN, CDR2 SYDVKM.

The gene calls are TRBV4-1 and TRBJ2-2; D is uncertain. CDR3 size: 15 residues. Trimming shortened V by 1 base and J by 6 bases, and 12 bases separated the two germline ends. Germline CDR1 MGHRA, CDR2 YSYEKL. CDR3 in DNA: TGCGCCAGCAGCCAAGGACACAGTGGCGCCGGGGAGCTGTTTTTT. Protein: CASSQGHSGAGELFF.

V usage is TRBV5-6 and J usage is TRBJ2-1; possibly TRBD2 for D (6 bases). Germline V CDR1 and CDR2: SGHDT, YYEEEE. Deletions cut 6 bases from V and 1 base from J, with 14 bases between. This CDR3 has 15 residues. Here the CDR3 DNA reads TGTGCCAGCACCTACGGGAGCAGTTCCTACAATGAGCAGTTCTTC. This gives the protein CASTYGSSSYNEQFF.

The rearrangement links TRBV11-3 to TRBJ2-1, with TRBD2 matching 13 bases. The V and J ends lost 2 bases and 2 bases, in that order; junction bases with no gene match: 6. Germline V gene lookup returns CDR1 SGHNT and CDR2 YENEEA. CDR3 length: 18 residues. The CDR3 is CASSLTPGLAGTYNEQFF. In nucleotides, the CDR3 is TGTGCCAGCAGCTTAACCCCGGGACTAGCGGGGACCTACAATGAGCAGTTCTTC.

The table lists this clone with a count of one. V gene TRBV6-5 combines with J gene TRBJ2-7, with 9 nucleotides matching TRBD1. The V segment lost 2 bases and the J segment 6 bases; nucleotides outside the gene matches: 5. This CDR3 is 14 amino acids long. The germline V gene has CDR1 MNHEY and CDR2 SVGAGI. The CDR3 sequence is CASSYGTGFLEQYF. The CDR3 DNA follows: TGTGCCAGCAGTTACGGGACAGGGTTTCTCGAGCAGTACTTC.

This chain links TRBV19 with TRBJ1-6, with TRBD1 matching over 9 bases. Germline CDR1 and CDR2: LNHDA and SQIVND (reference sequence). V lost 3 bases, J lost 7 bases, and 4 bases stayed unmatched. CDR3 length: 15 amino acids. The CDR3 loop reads CASSIVGQGNSPLHF. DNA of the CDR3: TGTGCCAGTAGTATCGTAGGACAGGGGAATTCACCCCTCCACTTT. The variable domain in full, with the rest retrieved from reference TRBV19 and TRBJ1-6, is DGGITQSPKYLFRKEGQNVTLSCEQNLNHDAMYWYRQDPGQGLRLIYYSQIVNDFQKGDIAEGYSVSREKKESFPLTVTSAQKNPTAFYLCASSIVGQGNSPLHFGNGTRLTVT.

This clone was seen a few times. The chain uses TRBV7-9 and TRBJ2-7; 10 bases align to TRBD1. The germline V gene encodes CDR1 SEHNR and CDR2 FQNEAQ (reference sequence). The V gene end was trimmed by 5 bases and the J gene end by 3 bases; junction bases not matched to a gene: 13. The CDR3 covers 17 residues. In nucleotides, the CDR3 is TGTGCCAGCAGCCCTCTGGGGGGGACAGGGGAATACTACGAGCAGTACTTC. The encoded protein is CASSPLGGTGEYYEQYF.

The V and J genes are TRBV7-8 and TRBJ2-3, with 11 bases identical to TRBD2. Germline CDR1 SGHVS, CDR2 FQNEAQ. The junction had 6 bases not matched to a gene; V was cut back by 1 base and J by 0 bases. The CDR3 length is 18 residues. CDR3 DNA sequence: TGTGCCAGCAGCTTAGGGGCTAGCGGGGGGCCTAGCACAGATACGCAGTATTTT. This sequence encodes CASSLGASGGPSTDTQYF.

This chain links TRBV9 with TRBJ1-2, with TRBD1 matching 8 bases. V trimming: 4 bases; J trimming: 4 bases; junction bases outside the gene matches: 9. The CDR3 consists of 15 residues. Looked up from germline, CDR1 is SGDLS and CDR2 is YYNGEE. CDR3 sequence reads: CASSQLLTGGYGYTF. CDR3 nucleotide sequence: TGTGCCAGCAGCCAACTCCTAACAGGGGGCTATGGCTACACCTTC.

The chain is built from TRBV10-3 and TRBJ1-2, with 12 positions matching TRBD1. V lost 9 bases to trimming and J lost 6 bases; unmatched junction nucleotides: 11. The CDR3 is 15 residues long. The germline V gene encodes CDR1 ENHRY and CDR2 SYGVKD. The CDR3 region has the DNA TGTGCCATAACGGGGGGACAGGGGGCTTTGGATGGCTACACCTTC. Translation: CAITGGQGALDGYTF.

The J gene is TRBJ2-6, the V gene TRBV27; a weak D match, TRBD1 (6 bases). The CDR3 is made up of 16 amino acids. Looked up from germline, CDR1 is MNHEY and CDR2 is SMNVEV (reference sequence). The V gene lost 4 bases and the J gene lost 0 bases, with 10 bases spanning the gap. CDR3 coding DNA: TGTGCCAGCAGTTATACAGGGACCTCTGGGGCCAACGTCCTGACTTTC. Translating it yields CASSYTGTSGANVLTF. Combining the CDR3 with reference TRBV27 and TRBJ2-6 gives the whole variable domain EAQVTQNPRYLITVTGKKLTVTCSQNMNHEYMSWYRQDPGLGLRQIYYSMNVEVTDKGDVPEGYKVSRKEKRNFPLILESPSPNQTSLYFCASSYTGTSGANVLTFGAGSRLTVL.